Given below is one TCR beta chain in context. The length of the CDR3 is 15 residues. Under the authors' procedure: VDJdb flagged 1.7% of over 150,000 unique clonotypes as previously reported viral-epitope-specific. TCRdb's table, derived via immunoSEQ multiplex PCR, lists solely in-frame clones and lacks some. V, J and clone size derive from that table, while D and trimming were established from the DNA sequence. The sample has about 1,600 clones, roughly four fifths seen once. The entry originates in a study of hypomethylating agent response in myelodysplastic syndrome. Across the whole study: Roughly 6 patients responded with complete response or hematologic improvement; five did not.

The receptor comes from a human donor with myelodysplastic syndrome. The rearrangement joins TRBV21-1 to TRBJ2-4; TRBD1, the table's D call, lacks a check against the DNA. TRBV21-1 is recorded as a pseudogene. The sequencing used bone marrow, collected before or after starting hypomethylating agent treatment for myelodysplastic syndrome (not recorded which). The CDR3 loop reads CASSLQGSHKNIQYF. The DNA of the CDR3 is TGTGCCAGCAGCTTACAGGGATCACACAAAAACATTCAGTACTTC.